The 8 T cell receptor beta chains below come from one sample, sequenced in a study of T-cell reconstitution after alpha-beta-depleted transplantation in children. For TCRbeta, the library was prepared with unique molecular identifiers. TCRdb passed the PCR reads through MiXCR, listing each CDR3 protein once. The sample lists 250,000 to 300,000 distinct CDR3 sequences, about a tenth occurring once. Sequencing used PBMCs from the stem cell graft donor, obtained from the stem cell graft. These receptor sequences come from a human donor who donated a stem cell graft to a child with SCID.

This chain uses TRBV5-1 with TRBJ2-7, with 7 bases lining up with TRBD1. The germline gives CDR1 SGHRS, CDR2 YFSETQ. The CDR3 is 16 amino acids. V was pared by 4 bases and J by 7 bases, with 17 bases of the junction left unmatched. CDR3 loop: CASSLTPITGVEEQYF. The CDR3 DNA follows: TGCGCCAGCAGCCTCACACCCATTACAGGGGTAGAGGAGCAGTACTTC.

This clonotype was observed at least ten times. This rearrangement joins TRBV12-3 or TRBV12-4 to TRBJ1-1; no clear D. With 3 bases removed from V and 3 bases from J, the gap between germline ends came to 8 bases. The CDR3 covers 13 residues. CDR3: CASSLASHTEAFF. The CDR3 DNA reads as TGTGCCAGCAGTTTGGCCAGTCACACTGAAGCTTTCTTT.

This clonotype was seen only a few times. The rearrangement uses TRBV7-2 and TRBJ2-4; D is unclear. V shed 0 bases and J shed 3 bases, with 9 bases lying between them. This CDR3 spans 15 amino acids. Germline V lookup: CDR1 SGHTA, CDR2 FQGNSA. Written as DNA, the CDR3 is TGTGCCAGCAGCTTAGCAGGGTCCGGCAAAAACATTCAGTACTTC. Amino acid sequence: CASSLAGSGKNIQYF.

This clonotype was seen more than once but under ten times. The chain is built from TRBV5-1 and TRBJ2-2; no clear D. The CDR3 runs 15 residues. The V end was cut by 1 base, the J end by 4 bases, with 11 bases between. CDR1 is SGHRS and CDR2 is YFSETQ in the germline V gene. The CDR3 nucleotides are TGCGCCAGCAGCTTGAACACCCCGAGCACCGGGGAGCTGTTTTTT. It is translated as CASSLNTPSTGELFF.

This clonotype was seen more than once but under ten times. The V call is TRBV6-2 or TRBV6-3, the J call TRBJ2-7; a possible D gene is TRBD2 (6 bases). The CDR3 spans 16 residues. Trimming left V 6 bases short and J 4 bases short, with 22 bases between. Germline V gene data show CDR1 as MNHEY and CDR2 as SVGEGT. DNA for the CDR3: TGTGCCAGCAGCCCGTCGGGGACCAAAGGGACTTACGAGCAGTACTTC. Its translation is CASSPSGTKGTYEQYF.

The chain recombines TRBV20-1 with TRBJ2-2; weak D call: TRBD1 (7 bases). With 6 bases removed from V and 4 bases from J, the gap between germline ends came to 15 bases. CDR1 DFQATT and CDR2 SNEGSKA come from the germline V gene (reference sequence). The CDR3 runs 14 residues. The CDR3 bases are TGCAGTGCAGGACAGGTCGGGAGCACCGGGGAGCTGTTTTTT. Its protein product is CSAGQVGSTGELFF.

The gene calls are TRBV29-1 and TRBJ1-1, with TRBD1 matching over 7 bases. Germline CDR1 is SQVTM and CDR2 is ANQGSEA. The CDR3 spans 14 residues. V shed 0 bases, J shed 2 bases, and the junction held 3 bases outside the gene matches. DNA of the CDR3: TGCAGCGTTGAAGACGCAGGGGGTAACACTGAAGCTTTCTTT. The encoded protein is CSVEDAGGNTEAFF.

This clonotype was seen repeatedly, ten times or more. The gene calls are TRBV7-2 and TRBJ2-2; 8 nucleotides agree with TRBD1. Germline V CDR1 and CDR2: SGHTA, FQGNSA. The CDR3 consists of 14 residues. The V segment lost 5 bases and the J segment 8 bases; nucleotides outside the gene matches: 7. CDR3 residues: CASSPRDRKGELFF. In DNA form, the CDR3 reads TGTGCCAGCAGCCCCCGGGACAGGAAGGGGGAGCTGTTTTTT.